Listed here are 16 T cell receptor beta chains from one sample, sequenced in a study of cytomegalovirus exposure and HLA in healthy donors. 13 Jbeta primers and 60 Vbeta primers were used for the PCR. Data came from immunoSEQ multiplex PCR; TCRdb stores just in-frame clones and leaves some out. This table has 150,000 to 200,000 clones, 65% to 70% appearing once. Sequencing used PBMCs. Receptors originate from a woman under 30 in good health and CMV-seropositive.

The chain's CDR3 is CASSSGLDLSYEQYF. The CDR3 DNA follows: TGTGCCAGCAGCTCGGGACTGGACCTCTCCTACGAGCAGTACTTC. The chain joins TRBV9 to TRBJ2-5; D might be TRBD2 (6 bases). The DNA end is a closer match to TRBJ2-7, so the J assignment may be wrong. The CDR3 runs to 15 residues. The germline V gene encodes CDR1 SGDLS and CDR2 YYNGEE.

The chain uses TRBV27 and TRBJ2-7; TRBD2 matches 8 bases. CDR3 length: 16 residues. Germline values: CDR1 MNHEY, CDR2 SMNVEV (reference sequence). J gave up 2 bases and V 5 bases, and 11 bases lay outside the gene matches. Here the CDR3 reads CASSLTPAGGAYEQYF. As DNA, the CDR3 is TGTGCCAGCAGTCTTACCCCGGCGGGAGGAGCCTACGAGCAGTACTTC.

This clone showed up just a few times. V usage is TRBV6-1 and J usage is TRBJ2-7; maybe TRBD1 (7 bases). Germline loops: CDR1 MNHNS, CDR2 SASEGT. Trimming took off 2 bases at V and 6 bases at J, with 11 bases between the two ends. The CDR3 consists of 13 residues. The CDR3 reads CASSEWQGGEQYF. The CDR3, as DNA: TGTGCCAGCAGTGAATGGCAGGGGGGCGAGCAGTACTTC.

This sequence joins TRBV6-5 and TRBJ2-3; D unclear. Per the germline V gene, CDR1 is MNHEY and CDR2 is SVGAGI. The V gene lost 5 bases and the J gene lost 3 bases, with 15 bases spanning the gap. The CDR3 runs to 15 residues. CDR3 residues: CASSNWARPTDTQYF. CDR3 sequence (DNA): TGTGCCAGCAGTAACTGGGCCCGCCCGACAGATACGCAGTATTTT.

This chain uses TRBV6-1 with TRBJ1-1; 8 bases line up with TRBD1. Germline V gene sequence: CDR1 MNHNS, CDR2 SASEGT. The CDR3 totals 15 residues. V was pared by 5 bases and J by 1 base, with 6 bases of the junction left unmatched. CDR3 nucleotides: TGTGCCAGCAGTAAAGAGGGACAGGCGAACACTGAAGCTTTCTTT. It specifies CASSKEGQANTEAFF.

CDR3 nucleotides: TGTGCCAGCAGCTACAGGGGGCAAAACACCGGGGAGCTGTTTTTT. This encodes CASSYRGQNTGELFF. The V and J genes are TRBV7-9 and TRBJ2-2; 9 nucleotides agree with TRBD1. CDR1 SEHNR and CDR2 FQNEAQ come from the germline V gene (reference sequence). This CDR3 contains 15 residues. V lost 4 bases and J lost 2; bases outside the gene matches: 2. The whole variable domain, filled in from reference TRBV7-9 and TRBJ2-2, reads DTGVSQNPRHKITKRGQNVTFRCDPISEHNRLYWYRQTLGQGPEFLTYFQNEAQLEKSRLLSDRFSAERPKGSFSTLEIQRTEQGDSAMYLCASSYRGQNTGELFFGEGSRLTVL.

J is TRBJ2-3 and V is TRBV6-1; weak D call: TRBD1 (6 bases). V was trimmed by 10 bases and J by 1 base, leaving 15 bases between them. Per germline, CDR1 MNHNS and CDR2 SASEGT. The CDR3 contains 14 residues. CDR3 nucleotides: TGTGCCAAAGTCCAGGGGTTTGGCACAGATACGCAGTATTTT. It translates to CAKVQGFGTDTQYF.

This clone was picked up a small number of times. The CDR3 loop reads CASSYTSRVTYEQYF. CDR3 DNA sequence: TGTGCCAGCAGTTACACCTCGAGGGTGACCTACGAGCAGTACTTC. The chain combines TRBV6-5 with TRBJ2-7; tentative D call: TRBD2 (5 bases). V was shortened by 2 bases and J by 2 bases, with 13 bases between the two germline ends. CDR1 and CDR2 (germline): MNHEY, SVGAGI. This CDR3 has 15 residues.

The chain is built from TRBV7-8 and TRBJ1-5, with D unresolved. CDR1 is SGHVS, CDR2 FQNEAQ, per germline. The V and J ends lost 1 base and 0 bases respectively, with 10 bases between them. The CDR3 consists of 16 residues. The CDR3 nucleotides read TGTGCCAGCAGCTTAGGAACAGTTTATAGCAATCAGCCCCAGCATTTT. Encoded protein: CASSLGTVYSNQPQHF.

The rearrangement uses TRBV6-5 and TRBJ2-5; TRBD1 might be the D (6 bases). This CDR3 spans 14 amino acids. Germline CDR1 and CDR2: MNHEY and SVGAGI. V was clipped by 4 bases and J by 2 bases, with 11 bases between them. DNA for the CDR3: TGTGCCAGCAGTTTCCGACAGGTTCAAGAGACCCAGTACTTC. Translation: CASSFRQVQETQYF.

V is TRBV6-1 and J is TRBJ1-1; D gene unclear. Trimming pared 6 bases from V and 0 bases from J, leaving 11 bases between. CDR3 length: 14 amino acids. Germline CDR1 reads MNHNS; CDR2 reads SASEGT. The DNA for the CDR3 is TGTGCCAGCAGAGTTCAACACATGAACACTGAAGCTTTCTTT. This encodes CASRVQHMNTEAFF.

The CDR3 protein is CASSEGSRPEAFF. The CDR3 coding sequence is TGTGCCAGCAGTGAAGGTTCCAGGCCTGAAGCTTTCTTT. The rearrangement links TRBV6-1 to TRBJ1-1; D uncertain. V was shortened by 1 base and J by 6 bases, with 9 bases between the two germline ends. The CDR3 loop spans 13 amino acids. From germline, CDR1 is MNHNS and CDR2 SASEGT.

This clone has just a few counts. CDR3 DNA: TGCGCCAGCAGCCTCCCGGGACTACCTACGCAGTATTTT. This translates into CASSLPGLPTQYF. The chain couples TRBV4-1 to TRBJ2-3, with 7 bases fitting TRBD2. CDR1 is MGHRA and CDR2 is YSYEKL in the germline V gene. The CDR3 is 13 residues long. The V segment lost 4 bases and the J segment 8 bases; nucleotides outside the gene matches: 6.

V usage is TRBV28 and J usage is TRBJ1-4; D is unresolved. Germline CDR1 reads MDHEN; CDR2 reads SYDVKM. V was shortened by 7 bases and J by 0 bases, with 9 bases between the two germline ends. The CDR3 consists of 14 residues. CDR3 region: CASMAVATNEKLFF. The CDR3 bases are TGTGCCAGCATGGCGGTGGCAACTAATGAAAAACTGTTTTTT.

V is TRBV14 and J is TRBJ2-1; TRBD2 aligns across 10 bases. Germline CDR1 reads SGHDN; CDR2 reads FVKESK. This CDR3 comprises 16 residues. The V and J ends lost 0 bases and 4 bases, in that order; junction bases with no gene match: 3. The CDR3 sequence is CASSQDLAGAYNEQFF. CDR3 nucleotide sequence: TGTGCCAGCAGCCAAGATCTAGCGGGAGCTTACAATGAGCAGTTCTTC.

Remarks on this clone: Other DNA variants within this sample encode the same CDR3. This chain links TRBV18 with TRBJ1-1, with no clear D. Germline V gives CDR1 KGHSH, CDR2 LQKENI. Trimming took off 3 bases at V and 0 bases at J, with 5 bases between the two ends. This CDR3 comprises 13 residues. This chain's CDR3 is CASSPQVNTEAFF. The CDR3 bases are TGTGCCAGCTCACCTCAGGTGAACACTGAAGCTTTCTTT.